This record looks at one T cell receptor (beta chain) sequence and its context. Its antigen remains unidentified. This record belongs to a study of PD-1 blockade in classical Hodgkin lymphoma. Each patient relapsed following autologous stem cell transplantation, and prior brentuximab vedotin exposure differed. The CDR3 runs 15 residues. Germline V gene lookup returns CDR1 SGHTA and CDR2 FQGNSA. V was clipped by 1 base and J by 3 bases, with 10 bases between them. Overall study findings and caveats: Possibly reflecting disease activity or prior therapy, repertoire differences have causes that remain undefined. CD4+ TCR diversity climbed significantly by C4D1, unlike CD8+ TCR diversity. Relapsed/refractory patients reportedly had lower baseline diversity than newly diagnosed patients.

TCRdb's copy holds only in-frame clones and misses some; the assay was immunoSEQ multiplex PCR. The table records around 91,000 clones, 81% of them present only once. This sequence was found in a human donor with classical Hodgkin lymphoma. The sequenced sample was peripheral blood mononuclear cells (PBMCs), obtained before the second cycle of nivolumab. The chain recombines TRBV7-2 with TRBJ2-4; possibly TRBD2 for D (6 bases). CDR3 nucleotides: TGTGCCAGCAGCTTAGAGGGAGGATTCAAAAACATTCAGTACTTC. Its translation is CASSLEGGFKNIQYF.